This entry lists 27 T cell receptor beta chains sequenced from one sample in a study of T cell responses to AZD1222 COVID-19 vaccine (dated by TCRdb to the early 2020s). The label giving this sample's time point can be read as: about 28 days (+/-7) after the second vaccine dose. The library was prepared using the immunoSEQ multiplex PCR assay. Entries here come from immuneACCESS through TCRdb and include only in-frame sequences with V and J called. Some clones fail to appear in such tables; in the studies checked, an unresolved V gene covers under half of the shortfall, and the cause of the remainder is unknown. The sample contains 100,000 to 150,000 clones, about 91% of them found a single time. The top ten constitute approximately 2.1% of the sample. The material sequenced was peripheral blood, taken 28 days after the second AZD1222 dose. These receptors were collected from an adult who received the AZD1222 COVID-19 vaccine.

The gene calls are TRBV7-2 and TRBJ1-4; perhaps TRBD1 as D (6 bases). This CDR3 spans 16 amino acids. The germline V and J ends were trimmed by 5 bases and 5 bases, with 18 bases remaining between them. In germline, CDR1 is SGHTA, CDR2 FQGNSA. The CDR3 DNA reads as TGTGCCAGCAGCCCGACTTGGGGGGGCGGGAATGAAAAACTGTTTTTT. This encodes CASSPTWGGGNEKLFF.

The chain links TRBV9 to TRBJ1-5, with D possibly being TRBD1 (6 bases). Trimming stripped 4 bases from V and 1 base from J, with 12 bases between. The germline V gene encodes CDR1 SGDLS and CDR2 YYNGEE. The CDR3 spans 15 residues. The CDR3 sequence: CASSFRGESNQPQHF. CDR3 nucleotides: TGTGCCAGCAGCTTCAGGGGAGAGAGCAATCAGCCCCAGCATTTT.

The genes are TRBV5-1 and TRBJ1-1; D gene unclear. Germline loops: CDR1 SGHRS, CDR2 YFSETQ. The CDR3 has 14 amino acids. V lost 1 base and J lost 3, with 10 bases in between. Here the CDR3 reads CASSLWELDTEAFF. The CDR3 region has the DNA TGCGCCAGCAGCTTGTGGGAATTGGACACTGAAGCTTTCTTT. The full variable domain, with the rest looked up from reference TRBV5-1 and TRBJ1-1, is KAGVTQTPRYLIKTRGQQVTLSCSPISGHRSVSWYQQTPGQGLQFLFEYFSETQRNKGNFPGRFSGRQFSNSRSEMNVSTLELGDSALYLCASSLWELDTEAFFGQGTRLTVV.

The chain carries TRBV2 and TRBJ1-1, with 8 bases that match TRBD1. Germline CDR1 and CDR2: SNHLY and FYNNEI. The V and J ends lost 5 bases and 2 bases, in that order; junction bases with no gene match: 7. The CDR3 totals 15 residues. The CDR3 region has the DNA TGTGCCAGCAGTCGTTCGACAGGGGTTAACACTGAAGCTTTCTTT. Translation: CASSRSTGVNTEAFF.

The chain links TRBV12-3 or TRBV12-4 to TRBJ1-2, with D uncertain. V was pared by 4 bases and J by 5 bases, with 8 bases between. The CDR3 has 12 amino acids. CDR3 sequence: CASSSQEYGYTF. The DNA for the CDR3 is TGTGCCAGCAGTTCGCAGGAGTATGGCTACACCTTC.

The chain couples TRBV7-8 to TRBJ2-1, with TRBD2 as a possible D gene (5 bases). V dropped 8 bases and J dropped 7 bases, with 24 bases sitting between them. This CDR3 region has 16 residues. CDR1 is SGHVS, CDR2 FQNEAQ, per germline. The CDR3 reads CASGGPASRSMNEQFF. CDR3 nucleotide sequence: TGTGCCAGCGGAGGCCCGGCTAGCAGGAGCATGAATGAGCAGTTCTTC.

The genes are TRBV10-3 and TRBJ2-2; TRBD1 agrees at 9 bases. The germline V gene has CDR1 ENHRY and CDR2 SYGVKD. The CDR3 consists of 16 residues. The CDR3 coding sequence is TGTGCAAATGCTTATACAGGGGGCGCGAACACCGGGGAGCTGTTTTTT. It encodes CANAYTGGANTGELFF.

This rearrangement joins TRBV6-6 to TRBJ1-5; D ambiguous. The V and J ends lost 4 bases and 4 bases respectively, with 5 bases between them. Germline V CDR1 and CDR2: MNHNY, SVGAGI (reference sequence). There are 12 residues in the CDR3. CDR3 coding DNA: TGTGCCAGCAGTTCGAAGAATCAGCCCCAGCATTTT. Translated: CASSSKNQPQHF.

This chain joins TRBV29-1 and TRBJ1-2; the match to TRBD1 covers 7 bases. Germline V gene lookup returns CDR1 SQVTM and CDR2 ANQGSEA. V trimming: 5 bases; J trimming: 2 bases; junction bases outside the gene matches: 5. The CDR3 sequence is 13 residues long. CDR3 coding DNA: TGCAGCGTTATACAGGGGCCCAACTATGGCTACACCTTC. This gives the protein CSVIQGPNYGYTF.

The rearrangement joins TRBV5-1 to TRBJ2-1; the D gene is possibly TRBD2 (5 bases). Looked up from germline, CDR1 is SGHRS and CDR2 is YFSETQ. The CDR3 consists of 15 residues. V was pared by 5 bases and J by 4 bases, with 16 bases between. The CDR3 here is CASRLGLAQYNEQFF. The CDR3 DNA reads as TGCGCCAGCAGACTTGGGTTAGCGCAATACAATGAGCAGTTCTTC.

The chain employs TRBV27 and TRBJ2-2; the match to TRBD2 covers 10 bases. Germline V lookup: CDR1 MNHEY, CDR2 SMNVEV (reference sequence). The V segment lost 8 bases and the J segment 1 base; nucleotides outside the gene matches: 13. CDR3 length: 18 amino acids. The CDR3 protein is CASPWQEREGMNTGELFF. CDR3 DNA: TGTGCCAGCCCTTGGCAGGAGCGGGAGGGAATGAACACCGGGGAGCTGTTTTTT.

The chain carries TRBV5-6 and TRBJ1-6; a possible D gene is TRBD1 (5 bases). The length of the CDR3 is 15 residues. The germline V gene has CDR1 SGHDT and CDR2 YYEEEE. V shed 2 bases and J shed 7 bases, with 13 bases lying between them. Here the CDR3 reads CASSFMGTGNSPLHF. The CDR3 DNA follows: TGTGCCAGCAGCTTTATGGGGACGGGCAATTCACCCCTCCACTTT.

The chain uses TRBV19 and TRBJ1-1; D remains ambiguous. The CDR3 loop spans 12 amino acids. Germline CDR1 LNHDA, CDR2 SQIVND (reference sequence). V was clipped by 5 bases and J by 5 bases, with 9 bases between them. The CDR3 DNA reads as TGTGCCAGTAGTGGAAGGGTAACTGAAGCTTTCTTT. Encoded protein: CASSGRVTEAFF.

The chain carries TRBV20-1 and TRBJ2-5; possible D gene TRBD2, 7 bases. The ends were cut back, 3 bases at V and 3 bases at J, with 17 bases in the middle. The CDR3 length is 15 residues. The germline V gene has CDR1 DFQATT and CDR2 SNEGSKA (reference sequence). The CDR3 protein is CSASKGGQTKETQYF. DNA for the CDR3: TGCAGTGCTAGTAAGGGGGGGCAGACCAAAGAGACCCAGTACTTC.

The CDR3 loop is CASTLRSGSRYNEQFF. Here the CDR3 DNA reads TGTGCCAGCACCCTCCGGAGCGGGAGCAGGTACAATGAGCAGTTCTTC. The rearrangement links TRBV11-2 to TRBJ2-1, with 8 bases matching TRBD2. V trimming: 7 bases; J trimming: 4 bases; junction bases outside the gene matches: 12. The germline V gene encodes CDR1 SGHAT and CDR2 FQNNGV. The CDR3 has 16 residues.

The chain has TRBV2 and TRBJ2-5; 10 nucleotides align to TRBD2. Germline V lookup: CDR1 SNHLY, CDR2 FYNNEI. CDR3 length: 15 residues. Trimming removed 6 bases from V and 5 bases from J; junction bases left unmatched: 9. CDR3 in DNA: TGTGCCAGCAGATCTTTTCTAGCGGGAGTGGAGACCCAGTACTTC. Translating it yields CASRSFLAGVETQYF.

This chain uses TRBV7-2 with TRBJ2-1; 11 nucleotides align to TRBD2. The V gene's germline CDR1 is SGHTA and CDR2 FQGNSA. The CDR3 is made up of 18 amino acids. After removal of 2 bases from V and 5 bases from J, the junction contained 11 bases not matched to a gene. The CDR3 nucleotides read TGTGCCAGCAGCTTATGGGCTAGCGGGAGGCTTGTAGACAATGAGCAGTTCTTC. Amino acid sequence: CASSLWASGRLVDNEQFF.

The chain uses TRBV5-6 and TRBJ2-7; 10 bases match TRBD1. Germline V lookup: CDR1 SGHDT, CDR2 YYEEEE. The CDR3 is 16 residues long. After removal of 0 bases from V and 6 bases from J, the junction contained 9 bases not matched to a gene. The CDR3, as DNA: TGTGCCAGCAGCTTGGAGCCGACAGGGGGCGGCTCCGAGCAGTACGTC. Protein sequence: CASSLEPTGGGSEQYV.

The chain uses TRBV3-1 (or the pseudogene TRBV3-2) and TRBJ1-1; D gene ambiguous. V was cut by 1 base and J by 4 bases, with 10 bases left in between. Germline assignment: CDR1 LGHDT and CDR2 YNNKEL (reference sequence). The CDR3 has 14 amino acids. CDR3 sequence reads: CASSQGAGRTEAFF. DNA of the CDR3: TGTGCCAGCAGCCAAGGGGCAGGACGCACTGAAGCTTTCTTT.

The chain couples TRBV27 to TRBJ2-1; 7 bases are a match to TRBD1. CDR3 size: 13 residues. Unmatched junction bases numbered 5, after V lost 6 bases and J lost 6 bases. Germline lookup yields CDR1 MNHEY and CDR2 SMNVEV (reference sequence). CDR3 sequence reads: CASRGDSANEQFF. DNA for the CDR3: TGTGCCAGCAGAGGGGACAGTGCCAATGAGCAGTTCTTC.

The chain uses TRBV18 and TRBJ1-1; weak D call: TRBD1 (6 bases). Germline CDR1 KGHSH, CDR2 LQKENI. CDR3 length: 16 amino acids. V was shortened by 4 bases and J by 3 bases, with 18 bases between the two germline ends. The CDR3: CASSQTQGPRDTEAFF. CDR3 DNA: TGTGCCAGCTCACAGACACAGGGCCCCAGGGACACTGAAGCTTTCTTT.

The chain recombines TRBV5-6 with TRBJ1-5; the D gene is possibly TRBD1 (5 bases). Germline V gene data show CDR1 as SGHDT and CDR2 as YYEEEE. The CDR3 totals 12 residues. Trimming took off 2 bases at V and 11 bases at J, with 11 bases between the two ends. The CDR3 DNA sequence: TGTGCCAGCAGCTTTGCGGGAGGGGCCCAGCATTTT. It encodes CASSFAGGAQHF.

CDR3 residues: CASSRGGGFEAFF. For the CDR3, the DNA is TGTGCCAGCAGTAGAGGCGGAGGGTTTGAAGCTTTCTTT. The chain combines TRBV12-3 or TRBV12-4 with TRBJ1-1, with no clear D. CDR3 length equals 13 residues. Trimming removed 5 bases at V and 7 bases at J, with 14 bases between.

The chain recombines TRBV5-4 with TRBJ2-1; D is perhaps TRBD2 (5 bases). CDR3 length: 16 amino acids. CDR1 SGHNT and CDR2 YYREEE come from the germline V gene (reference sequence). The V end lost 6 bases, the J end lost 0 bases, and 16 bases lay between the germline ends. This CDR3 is CASTPGRRSSYNEQFF. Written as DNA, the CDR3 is TGTGCCAGCACCCCAGGCCGGAGGAGCTCCTACAATGAGCAGTTCTTC.

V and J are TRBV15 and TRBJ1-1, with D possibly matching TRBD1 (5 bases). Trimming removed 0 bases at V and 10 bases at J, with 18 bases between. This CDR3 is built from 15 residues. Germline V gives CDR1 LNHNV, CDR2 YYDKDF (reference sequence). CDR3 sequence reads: CATSRDPPRGLGAFF. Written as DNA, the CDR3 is TGTGCCACCAGCAGAGATCCCCCTCGGGGGTTGGGAGCTTTCTTT.

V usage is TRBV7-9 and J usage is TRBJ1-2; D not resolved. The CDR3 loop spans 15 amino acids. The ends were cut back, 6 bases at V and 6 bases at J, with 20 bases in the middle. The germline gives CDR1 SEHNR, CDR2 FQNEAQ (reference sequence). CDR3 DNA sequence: TGTGCCAGCAGTGGAGCGTGGCAACCACGGAATGGCTACACCTTC. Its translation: CASSGAWQPRNGYTF.

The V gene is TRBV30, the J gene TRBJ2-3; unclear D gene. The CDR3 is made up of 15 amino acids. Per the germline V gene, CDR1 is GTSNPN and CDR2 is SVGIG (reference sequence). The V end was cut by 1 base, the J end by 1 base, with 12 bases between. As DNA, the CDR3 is TGTGCCTGGAGTGAATATAGGGTCGGCACAGATACGCAGTATTTT. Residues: CAWSEYRVGTDTQYF.